This T cell receptor (beta chain) was obtained from a study of immune evolution from preneoplasia to lung adenocarcinoma. Study context: HLA loss of heterozygosity: approximately 7.5% AIS, about 15% MIA, about 31% ADC, none AAH.

There are 17 residues in the CDR3. CDR1 MGHRA and CDR2 YSYEKL come from the germline V gene. V was clipped by 0 bases and J by 6 bases; unmatched bases: 9. The assay was immunoSEQ multiplex PCR, and TCRdb's table has in-frame clones only and misses some. The sample records under 13,000 clones, roughly 84% being singletons. Resections took place in Japan or China from the mid-2010s to the late 2010s. Study-wide results and limits: Highest clonality occurred in KRAS-mutant, not EGFR-mutant or double wild-type, nodules.

As regards this clone: The target antigen is unknown.

This sequence originates from a person aged 65 to 79 with lung adenocarcinoma. The chain is built from TRBV4-1 and TRBJ2-2, with 8 bases identical to TRBD1. Sequencing input: FFPE minimally invasive lung adenocarcinoma tissue. Here the CDR3 reads CASSQDPQGAQAGELFF. The CDR3 nucleotides read TGCGCCAGCAGCCAAGACCCTCAGGGGGCGCAGGCCGGGGAGCTGTTTTTT.